This T cell receptor beta chain was sequenced for a study of OX40 agonist ivuxolimab in advanced cancers. The study's findings and limits: Both CD4+ and CD8+ T cell populations in blood had undergone clonal expansion by week 6 at 0.1 to 3.0 mg/kg.

Deletions cut 3 bases from V and 1 base from J, with 7 bases between. The germline CDR1 and CDR2 sequences are SEHNR and FQNEAQ (reference sequence). The CDR3 has 15 amino acids. The method was immunoSEQ multiplex PCR; TCRdb's version includes in-frame clones alone and lacks a portion of them. The sample shows about 99,000 clones, about 96% of them seen only once. As to this clone: Antigen unknown.

The rearrangement links TRBV7-9 to TRBJ2-6; no clear D. This clonotype originated in an adult with an advanced solid tumor such as melanoma, head and neck, liver or kidney cancer. Sequencing used CD4+ or CD8+ T cells sorted from blood, obtained in a trial of the OX40 agonist ivuxolimab. CDR3 coding DNA: TGTGCCAGCAGCTTGTCCGAATCTGGGGCCAACGTCCTGACTTTC. This translates into CASSLSESGANVLTF.